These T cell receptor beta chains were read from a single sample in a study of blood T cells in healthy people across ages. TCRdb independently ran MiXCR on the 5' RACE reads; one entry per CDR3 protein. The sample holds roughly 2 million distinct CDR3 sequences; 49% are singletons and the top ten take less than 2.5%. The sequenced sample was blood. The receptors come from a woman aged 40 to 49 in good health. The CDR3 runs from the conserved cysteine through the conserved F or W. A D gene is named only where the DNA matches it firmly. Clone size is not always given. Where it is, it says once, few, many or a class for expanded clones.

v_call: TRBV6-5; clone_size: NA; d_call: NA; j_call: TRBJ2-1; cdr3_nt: TGTGCCAGCAGGGAGTGGGGCAATGAGCAGTTCTTC; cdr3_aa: CASREWGNEQFF
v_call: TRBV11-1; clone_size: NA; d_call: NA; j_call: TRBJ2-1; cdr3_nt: TGTGCCAGCAGCTTAGGTAGGACGGCGGGTTACAATGAGCAGTTCTTC; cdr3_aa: CASSLGRTAGYNEQFF
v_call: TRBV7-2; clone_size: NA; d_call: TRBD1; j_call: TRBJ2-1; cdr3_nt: TGTGCCAGCAGCTCAGGGACAGGGGGCCCCTACGAGCAGTTCTTC; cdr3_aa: CASSSGTGGPYEQFF
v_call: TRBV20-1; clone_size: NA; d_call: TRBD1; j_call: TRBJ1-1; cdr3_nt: TGCAGTGCTAGAGATCTGGACAGGGGGCAAAAAACTGAAGCTTTCTTT; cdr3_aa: CSARDLDRGQKTEAFF
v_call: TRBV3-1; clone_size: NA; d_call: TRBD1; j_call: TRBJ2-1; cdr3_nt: TGTGCCAGCGGTCCCTACGACAGGGCCCCTCCCCGGTTCTTC; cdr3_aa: CASGPYDRAPPRFF
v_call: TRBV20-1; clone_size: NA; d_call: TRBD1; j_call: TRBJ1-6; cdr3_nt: TGCAGTGCTTACCGGACCGGGACAGGGGTCTCACCCCTCCACTTT; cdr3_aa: CSAYRTGTGVSPLHF
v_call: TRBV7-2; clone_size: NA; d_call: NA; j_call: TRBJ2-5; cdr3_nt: TGTGCCAGCAGCCGCCCTGTAATCATTCCGACCCAGTACTTC; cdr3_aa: CASSRPVIIPTQYF
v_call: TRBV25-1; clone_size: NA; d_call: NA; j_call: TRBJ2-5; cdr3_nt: TGTGCCAGCAGTGAATTTGGAGGGTTCCAAGAGACCCAGTACTTC; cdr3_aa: CASSEFGGFQETQYF
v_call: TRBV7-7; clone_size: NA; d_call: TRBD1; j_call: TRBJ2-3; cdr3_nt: TGTGCTAGCAGCGCCACAGGGGGCCCCACAGATACGCAGTATTTT; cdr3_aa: CASSATGGPTDTQYF
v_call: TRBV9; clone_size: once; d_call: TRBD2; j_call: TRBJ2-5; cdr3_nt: TGTGCCAGCAGCGTAGGACCTAGCGGGGGCGGGGAGCCCAGCGAGACCCAGTACTTC; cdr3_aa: CASSVGPSGGGEPSETQYF
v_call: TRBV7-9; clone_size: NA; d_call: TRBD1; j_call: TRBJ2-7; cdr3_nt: TGTGCCAGCAGCTTAGTAGAGGGGGCGCACGGCGAGCAGTACTTC; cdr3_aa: CASSLVEGAHGEQYF
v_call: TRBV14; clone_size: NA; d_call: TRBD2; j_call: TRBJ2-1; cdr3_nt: TGTGCCAGCAGCCAAAGCCTACTAGCGGGAAGAACCTACAATGAGCAGTTCTTC; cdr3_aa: CASSQSLLAGRTYNEQFF